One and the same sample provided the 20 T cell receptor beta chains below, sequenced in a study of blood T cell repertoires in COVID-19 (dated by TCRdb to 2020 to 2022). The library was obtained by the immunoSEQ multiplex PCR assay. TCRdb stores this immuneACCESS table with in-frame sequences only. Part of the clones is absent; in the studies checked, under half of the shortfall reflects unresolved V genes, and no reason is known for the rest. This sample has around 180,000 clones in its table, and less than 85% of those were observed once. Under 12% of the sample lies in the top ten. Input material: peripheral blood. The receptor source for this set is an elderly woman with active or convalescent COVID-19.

In nucleotides, the CDR3 is TGCGCCAGCAGCCACCCGGGACTAGCGGGATACGAGCAGTACTTC. Amino acids: CASSHPGLAGYEQYF. This chain joins TRBV5-1 and TRBJ2-7, with TRBD2 identical over 13 bases. V lost 4 bases and J lost 4; bases outside the gene matches: 5. This CDR3 comprises 15 residues. CDR1 is SGHRS, CDR2 YFSETQ, per germline.

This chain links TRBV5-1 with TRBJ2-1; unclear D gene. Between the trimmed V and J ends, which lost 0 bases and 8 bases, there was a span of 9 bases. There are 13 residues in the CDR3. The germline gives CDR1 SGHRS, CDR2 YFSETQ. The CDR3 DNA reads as TGCGCCAGCAGCTTGGCTGGCTCTGATGAGCAGTTCTTC. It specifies CASSLAGSDEQFF.

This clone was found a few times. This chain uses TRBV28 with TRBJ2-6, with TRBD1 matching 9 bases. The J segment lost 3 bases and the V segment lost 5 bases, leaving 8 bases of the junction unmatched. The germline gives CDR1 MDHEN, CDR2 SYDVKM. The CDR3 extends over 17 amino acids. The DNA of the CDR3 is TGTGCCAGCAGTACGACAGGGGGGTTTTTTGGGGCCAACGTCCTGACTTTC. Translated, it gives CASSTTGGFFGANVLTF.

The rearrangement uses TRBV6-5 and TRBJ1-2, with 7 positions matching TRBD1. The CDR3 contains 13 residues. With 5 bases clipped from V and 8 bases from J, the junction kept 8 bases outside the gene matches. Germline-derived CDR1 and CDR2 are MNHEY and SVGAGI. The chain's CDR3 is CASSNDREQGYTF. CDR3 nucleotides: TGTGCCAGCAGTAACGACAGGGAGCAAGGCTACACCTTC.

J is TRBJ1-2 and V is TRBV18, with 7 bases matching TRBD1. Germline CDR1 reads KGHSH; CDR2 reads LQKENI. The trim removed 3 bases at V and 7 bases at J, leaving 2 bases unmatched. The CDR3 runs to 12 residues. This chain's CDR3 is CASSPDRVGYTF. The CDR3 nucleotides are TGTGCCAGCTCACCTGACAGGGTTGGCTACACCTTC. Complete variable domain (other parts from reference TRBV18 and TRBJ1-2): NAGVMQNPRHLVRRRGQEARLRCSPMKGHSHVYWYRQLPEEGLKFMVYLQKENIIDESGMPKERFSAEFPKEGPSILRIQQVVRGDSAAYFCASSPDRVGYTFGSGTRLTVV.

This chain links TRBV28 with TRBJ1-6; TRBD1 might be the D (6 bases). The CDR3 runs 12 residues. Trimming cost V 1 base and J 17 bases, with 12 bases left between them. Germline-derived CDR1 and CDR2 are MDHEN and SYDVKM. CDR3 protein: CASSLSRGGFHF. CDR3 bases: TGTGCCAGCAGTTTATCAAGGGGGGGTTTCCACTTT.

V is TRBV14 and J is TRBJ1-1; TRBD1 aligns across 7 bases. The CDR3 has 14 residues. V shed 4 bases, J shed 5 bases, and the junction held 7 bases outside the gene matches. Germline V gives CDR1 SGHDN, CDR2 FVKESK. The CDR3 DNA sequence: TGTGCCAGCAGCCCACAGGGGTGGGGGACTGAAGCTTTCTTT. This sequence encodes CASSPQGWGTEAFF.

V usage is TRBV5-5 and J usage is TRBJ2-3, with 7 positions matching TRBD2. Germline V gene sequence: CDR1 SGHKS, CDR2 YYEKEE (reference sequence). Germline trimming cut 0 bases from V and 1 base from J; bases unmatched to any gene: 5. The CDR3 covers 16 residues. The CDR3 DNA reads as TGTGCCAGCAGCTTGGTGGGAGGGCGGGGCACAGATACGCAGTATTTT. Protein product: CASSLVGGRGTDTQYF.

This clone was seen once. The CDR3 protein is CASRRSNTEAFF. The CDR3 DNA is TGTGCCAGCAGGCGGTCGAACACTGAAGCTTTCTTT. The chain combines TRBV6-5 with TRBJ1-1; D is uncertain. The germline V gene has CDR1 MNHEY and CDR2 SVGAGI. CDR3 length: 12 residues. V lost 6 bases and J 1 base, leaving 6 bases between the germline ends.

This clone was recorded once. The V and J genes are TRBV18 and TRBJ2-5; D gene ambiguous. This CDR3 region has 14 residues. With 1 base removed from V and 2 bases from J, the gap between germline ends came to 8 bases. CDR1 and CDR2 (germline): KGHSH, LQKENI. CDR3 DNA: TGTGCCAGCTCACCACAGACAACTCAAGAGACCCAGTACTTC. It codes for CASSPQTTQETQYF.

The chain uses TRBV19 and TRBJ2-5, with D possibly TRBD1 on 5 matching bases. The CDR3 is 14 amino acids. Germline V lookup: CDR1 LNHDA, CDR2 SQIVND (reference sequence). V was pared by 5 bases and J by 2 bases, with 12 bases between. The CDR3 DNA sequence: TGTGCCAGTAGTCAGTATCAGGGTCAAGAGACCCAGTACTTC. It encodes CASSQYQGQETQYF. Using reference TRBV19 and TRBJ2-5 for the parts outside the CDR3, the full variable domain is DGGITQSPKYLFRKEGQNVTLSCEQNLNHDAMYWYRQDPGQGLRLIYYSQIVNDFQKGDIAEGYSVSREKKESFPLTVTSAQKNPTAFYLCASSQYQGQETQYFGPGTRLLVL.

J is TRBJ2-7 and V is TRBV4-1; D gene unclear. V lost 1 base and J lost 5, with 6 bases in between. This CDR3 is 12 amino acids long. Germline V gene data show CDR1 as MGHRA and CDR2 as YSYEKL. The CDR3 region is CASSQGTDEQYF. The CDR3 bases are TGCGCCAGCAGCCAAGGAACGGACGAGCAGTACTTC.

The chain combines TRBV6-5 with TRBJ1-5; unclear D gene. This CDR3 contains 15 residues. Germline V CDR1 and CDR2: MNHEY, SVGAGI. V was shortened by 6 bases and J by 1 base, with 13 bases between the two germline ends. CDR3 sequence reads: CASRATRTSNQPQHF. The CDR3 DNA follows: TGTGCCAGCAGGGCGACTCGTACGAGCAATCAGCCCCAGCATTTT.

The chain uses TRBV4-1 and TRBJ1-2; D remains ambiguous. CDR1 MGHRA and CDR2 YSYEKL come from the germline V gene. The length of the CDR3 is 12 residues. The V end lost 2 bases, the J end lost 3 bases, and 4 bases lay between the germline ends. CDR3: CASSQRDYGYTF. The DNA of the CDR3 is TGCGCCAGCAGCCAAAGAGACTATGGCTACACCTTC.

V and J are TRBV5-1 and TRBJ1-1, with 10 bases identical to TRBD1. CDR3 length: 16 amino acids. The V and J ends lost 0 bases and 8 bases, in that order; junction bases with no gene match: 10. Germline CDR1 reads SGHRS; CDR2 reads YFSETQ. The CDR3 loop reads CASSLDPRTGGTEAFF. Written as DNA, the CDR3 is TGCGCCAGCAGCTTGGATCCCCGGACAGGGGGGACCGAAGCTTTCTTT.

CDR3 amino acids: CASRPVRGQGGYTF. In DNA form, the CDR3 reads TGTGCCAGCAGACCCGTCAGGGGCCAGGGGGGCTACACCTTC. The chain recombines TRBV6-5 with TRBJ1-2; maybe TRBD1 (6 bases). Germline CDR1 reads MNHEY; CDR2 reads SVGAGI. V was trimmed by 6 bases and J by 8 bases, leaving 19 bases between them. CDR3 length: 14 residues.

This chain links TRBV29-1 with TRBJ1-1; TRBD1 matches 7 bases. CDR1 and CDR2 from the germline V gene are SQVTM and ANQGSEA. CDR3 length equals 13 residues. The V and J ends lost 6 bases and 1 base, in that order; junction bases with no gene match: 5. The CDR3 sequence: CSVRDRPNTEAFF. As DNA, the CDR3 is TGCAGCGTCCGGGACAGACCGAACACTGAAGCTTTCTTT.

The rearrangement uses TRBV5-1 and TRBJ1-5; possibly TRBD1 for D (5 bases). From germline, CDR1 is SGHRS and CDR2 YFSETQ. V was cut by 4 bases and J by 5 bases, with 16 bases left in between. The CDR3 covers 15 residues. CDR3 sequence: CASSPPMGGDQPQHF. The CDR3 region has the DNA TGCGCCAGCAGCCCCCCCATGGGGGGAGATCAGCCCCAGCATTTT.

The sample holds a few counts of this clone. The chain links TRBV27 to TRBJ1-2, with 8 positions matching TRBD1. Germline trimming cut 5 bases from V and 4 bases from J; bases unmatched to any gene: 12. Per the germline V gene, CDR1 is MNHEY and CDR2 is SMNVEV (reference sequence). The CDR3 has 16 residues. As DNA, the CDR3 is TGTGCCAGCAGTCGTTCACCAGGGGGCGGAGGCTATGGCTACACCTTC. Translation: CASSRSPGGGGYGYTF.

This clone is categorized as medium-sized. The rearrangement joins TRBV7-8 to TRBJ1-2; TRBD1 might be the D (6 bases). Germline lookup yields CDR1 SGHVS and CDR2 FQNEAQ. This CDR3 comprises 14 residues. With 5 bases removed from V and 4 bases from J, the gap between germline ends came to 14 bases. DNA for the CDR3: TGTGCCAGCAGCAGGGGGACACCCAGCTATGGCTACACCTTC. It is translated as CASSRGTPSYGYTF.